The T cell receptor beta chain under discussion was sequenced for a study of blood T cell repertoires in COVID-19. This table comes from immunoSEQ multiplex PCR, and its TCRdb copy is limited to in-frame clones, with some not included. The sample contains around 98,000 clones, roughly 83% of which appear only once. Germline-derived CDR1 and CDR2 are LGHDT and YNNKEL (reference sequence). Between the trimmed V and J ends, which lost 6 bases and 2 bases, there was a span of 14 bases. CDR3 size: 16 residues. The origin of this receptor is an older woman with acute or convalescent COVID-19. Sequenced sample: peripheral blood. This sequence joins TRBV3-1 (or the pseudogene TRBV3-2) and TRBJ2-6, with a weak D call TRBD1 (8 bases). This CDR3 is CASRGQGGAGANVLTF. In DNA, the CDR3 is TGTGCCAGCAGAGGACAGGGAGGGGCTGGGGCCAACGTCCTGACTTTC.